The sequence of this T cell receptor (beta chain) was determined in a study of blood T cell repertoires in COVID-19. Background on the study: Donors in the United States, Italy and Spain gave samples during acute or convalescent COVID-19. Sources were T cells, B-cell-depleted T cells, or PBMCs; the material itself was cDNA or gDNA.

Per the original methods: Nucleated cell counts were estimated from reference gene primer amplification. Sequencing used immunoSEQ multiplex PCR; TCRdb keeps in-frame clones, though not all of them. That table supplies the V and J calls and clone size; D and trimming were determined from the DNA. Of 180,000 or so clones in the sample, about 80% are singletons; the top ten hold roughly 8.8%. The junction had 15 bases not matched to a gene; V was cut back by 3 bases and J by 9 bases. This CDR3 is 17 amino acids long. Germline V lookup: CDR1 SGHRS, CDR2 YFSETQ. The sample was peripheral blood. The chain carries TRBV5-1 and TRBJ1-6; TRBD1 matches at 7 bases. This sequence was found in a woman aged 45-59 years with active or convalescent COVID-19. CDR3 coding DNA: TGCGCCAGCAGCTCCGTAGGGAAAGGGGGCGACGGTTCACCCCTCCACTTT. Translating gives CASSSVGKGGDGSPLHF.